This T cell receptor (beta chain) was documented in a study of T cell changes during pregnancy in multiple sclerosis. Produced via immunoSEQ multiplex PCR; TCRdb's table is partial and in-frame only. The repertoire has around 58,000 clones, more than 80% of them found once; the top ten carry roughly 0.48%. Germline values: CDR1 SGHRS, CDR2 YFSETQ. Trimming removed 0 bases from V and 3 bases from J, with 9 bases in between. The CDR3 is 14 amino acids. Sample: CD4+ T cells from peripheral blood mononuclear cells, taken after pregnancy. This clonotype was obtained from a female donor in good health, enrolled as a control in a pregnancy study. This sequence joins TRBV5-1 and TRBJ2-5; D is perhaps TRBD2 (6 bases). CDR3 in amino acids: CASSLAGGEETQYF. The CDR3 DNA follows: TGCGCCAGCAGCTTGGCGGGCGGGGAAGAGACCCAGTACTTC.